This TCR beta chain was captured by sequencing in a study of monozygotic twins with inflammatory bowel disease. Overall study results and limits: Discordant twins showed the same repertoire similarity as concordant twins, possibly from limited power.

After re-calling the 5' RACE reads, TCRdb lists one entry per CDR3 protein, DNA absent. Its table records a few hundred thousand distinct CDR3 sequences. In regard to this clonotype: Antigen specificity is unknown.

The CDR3 is 17 amino acids. This receptor was obtained from a human donor with ulcerative colitis or Crohn's disease, or a healthy co-twin of an affected twin (not recorded which). This rearrangement joins TRBV12-3 or TRBV12-4 to TRBJ2-3; TCRdb picks TRBD2, but there is no DNA to check that call. Sample: blood. CDR3 sequence: CASSIMTSGGSADTQYF.